The T cell receptor (beta chain) under discussion was sequenced for a study of blood T cells in healthy people across ages (dated by TCRdb to between 2014 and 2017). General notes on the study: In model experiments, template switching captured about one uniquely barcoded TCR beta cDNA molecule for every two T cells. Donors were grouped into four age groups: young (average approximately 16 years), middle-aged (approximately 41), aged (about 60) and long-lived (around 80). Using deep sequencing normalized with unique cDNA molecular identifiers, the study measured how TCR beta repertoire diversity changes with age. The study analyzed two additional independent replicas of 1 million unique cDNA reads from the same blood draw for two donors, one aged 18 to 30 and one aged 80 or older. Donors of different ages were randomly distributed across sequencing lanes to avoid experimental bias. Overall study outcomes, separate from this receptor: Because the CMV infection status of the donors was unknown, age-related changes in expanded clonotypes may potentially have been confounded. Total diversity estimates from one million sequenced T cells were considered lower bounds and underestimates. The long-lived group showed more naive CD4+ T cells, fewer expanded clones and increased TCR diversity than the aged group, suggesting age selection. Observed TCR beta diversity correlated strongly with the percentage of naive T cells measured by flow cytometry. As age increased, observed TCR beta diversity per million T cells dropped in a roughly linear way, and a significant reduction was already evident by age 40. Conclusive comparison of naive and antigen-experienced compartments was prevented by the profiling of bulk unsorted PBMCs.

The approximately 40 donors, aged about 6 to 95 years, were systemically healthy Caucasian individuals from Russia. Roughly 10 milliliters of peripheral blood were collected from each donor into EDTA-treated Vacutainer tubes. Ficoll-Paque density-gradient centrifugation was used to isolate PBMCs, with at least 6.5 million per sample. Total RNA was extracted from PBMCs with Trizol reagent, with at least 5 micrograms obtained per sample. For every donor, flow cytometry on a PBMC aliquot measured the percentage of naive CD45RAhigh/CD27high T cells. V is clipped by 5 bases and J by 10 bases, and the sequence between their germline boundaries is 21 bases long. The CDR3 contains 14 residues, cysteine and phenylalanine counted. The sequence is cut down to CDR3 DNA, 42 bases in frame from base 1. From a lookup of the germline V gene (reference sequence), CDR1 and CDR2 are DFQATT and SNEGSKA. Preparation of the library involved 5' RACE. A second PCR of roughly 6 to 11 cycles was run with a J-beta primer mix and a sample-barcoded 5' primer. A template-switch 5' adaptor carrying 12 random nucleotides introduced a unique molecular identifier onto each TCR beta cDNA molecule. Each sample yielded at least 2.5 million CDR3-containing paired-end reads. First-strand cDNA was synthesized from all RNA with the Mint cDNA synthesis kit, primed by a TRBC-specific oligonucleotide. After uracil-DNA glycosylase treatment, a first 18-cycle PCR used universal primers M1SS and BC2_uni_R on all cDNA. On the authors' methods: For normalization, 1 million high-quality reads were randomly selected from each sample, with every read carrying a distinct molecular identifier. Reads sharing molecular identifiers were discarded rather than binned into consensus sequences. MiTCR, set to a Q25 quality threshold and the strictest error-elimination algorithm, was used for CDR3 identification, clonotype clustering and error correction. A nonparametric unseen species model with Euler transformation was used to estimate lower-bound total TCR beta diversity. The raw public reads went through TCRdb reprocessing: fastp at Q25, MiXCR clone calling, in-frame beta chains kept. Entries that share a CDR3 protein sequence are merged under the most common genes and DNA. TCRdb, rather than the study authors, made the V and J calls. Across this sample there are some 1.8 million distinct CDR3 sequences, with 39% seen only once. The top ten clonotypes cover 23% of the sample.

On this clonotype: Its antigen specificity is not known. No per-base quality is available; no much larger clone lies one base away.

The chain is encoded by TRBV20-1 joined to TRBJ2-4; matching of 5 bases hints at TRBD1 as the D gene. The origin of this receptor is a human donor in good health. Input material: blood. The CDR3 protein: CSAPEKRQGLIQYF. The DNA reads TGCAGTGCTCCAGAGAAGAGGCAGGGCCTAATTCAGTACTTC.